The 7 T cell receptor beta chains below were found in one sample sequenced in a study of shared clonotypes between healthy human individuals. Cells designated naive CD8 were CD45RO-negative and were positively selected for CCR7, with terminally differentiated effector memory CD45RA+ cells excluded. Assay used: immunoSEQ multiplex PCR; TCRdb lists only in-frame clones, some missing. The data hold some 2,000,000 clones, with about 95% observed a single time. Sequenced input: naive CD8+ T cells sorted from blood. The receptors derive from a man aged 18 to 35 in good health.

The chain uses TRBV4-2 and TRBJ2-2; 9 bases match TRBD2. The V segment lost 0 bases and the J segment 5 bases; nucleotides outside the gene matches: 13. CDR1 and CDR2 from the germline V gene are LGHNA and YNFKEQ. This CDR3 spans 19 amino acids. The CDR3 nucleotides read TGTGCCAGCAGCCAAGAGGCTAGCGGGACGTACGTCGGTACCGGGGAGCTGTTTTTT. It specifies CASSQEASGTYVGTGELFF.

The chain is built from TRBV28 and TRBJ2-7; 7 nucleotides agree with TRBD1. V was pared by 2 bases and J by 2 bases, with 9 bases of the junction left unmatched. Germline V gene sequence: CDR1 MDHEN, CDR2 SYDVKM. The CDR3 consists of 16 residues. CDR3 protein: CASSLPVRQGAYEQYF. The CDR3 DNA follows: TGTGCCAGCAGTTTACCGGTTCGGCAGGGGGCCTACGAGCAGTACTTC.

Of note for this clone: Other DNA sequences within the sample encode an identical CDR3. The V and J genes are TRBV6-6 and TRBJ2-7; D might be TRBD1 (6 bases). V lost 2 bases to trimming and J lost 2 bases, with 10 bases between them. This CDR3 spans 14 amino acids. Germline CDR1 MNHNY, CDR2 SVGAGI (reference sequence). The CDR3 region has the DNA TGTGCCAGCAGTTACGGGGGCGACCCCTACGAGCAGTACTTC. Its translation: CASSYGGDPYEQYF.

As concerns this clone: The sample has other DNA sequences that encode this CDR3 too. The rearrangement uses TRBV5-6 and TRBJ2-7; possibly TRBD2 for D (5 bases). Trimming pared 0 bases from V and 0 bases from J, leaving 7 bases between. CDR3 length equals 14 residues. From germline, CDR1 is SGHDT and CDR2 YYEEEE. The CDR3 nucleotides are TGTGCCAGCAGCTTGGACGGGGTCTCCTACGAGCAGTACTTC. Amino acid sequence: CASSLDGVSYEQYF.

This clone was observed once. The chain recombines TRBV5-3 with TRBJ2-5; TRBD1 or TRBD2 may be the D gene (6 bases each). TRBV5-3 is designated an ORF whose function remains uncertain. The V end was cut by 3 bases, the J end by 3 bases, with 18 bases between. The CDR3 is 16 amino acids. CDR3 DNA sequence: TGTGCCAGAAGCTCTACAGGGACGGGGGAAGAAGAGACCCAGTACTTC. This translates into CARSSTGTGEEETQYF.

The rearrangement joins TRBV11-2 to TRBJ2-7; TRBD2 matches at 7 bases. This CDR3 spans 12 amino acids. J lost 9 bases, V lost 1 base, and 3 bases had no gene match. Germline CDR1 and CDR2: SGHAT and FQNNGV. CDR3 loop: CASSLAREGQYF. CDR3 bases: TGTGCCAGCAGCTTAGCCAGGGAGGGGCAGTACTTC.

This clone was observed a handful of times. V usage is TRBV19 and J usage is TRBJ1-2; D uncertain. This CDR3 has 17 residues. Between the trimmed V and J ends, which lost 7 bases and 2 bases, there was a span of 23 bases. The germline V gene has CDR1 LNHDA and CDR2 SQIVND (reference sequence). CDR3 DNA sequence: TGTGCCAGTAACGCCATCGAGGGCAGAATGATAAACTATGGCTACACCTTC. Amino acids: CASNAIEGRMINYGYTF.